What follows describes a single T cell receptor beta chain. Its antigen is not identified. These data originate in a study of post-analysis software for immune sequencing data. At the level of the study: There were relapsing-remitting, secondary progressive and progressive-relapsing multiple sclerosis among the disease courses included. General study findings and limits: Diversity measured as normalized Chao1 was significantly lower in multiple sclerosis patients than in controls. TRBV5-6, TRBV5-1 and TRBV20-1 belonged to a set of a handful of TRBV segments that were more frequent in patients than controls. Pronounced co-clustering by F measure was evident among identically batched samples.

The CDR3 runs 15 residues. Germline loops: CDR1 DFQATT, CDR2 SNEGSKA (reference sequence). Trimming cost V 5 bases and J 2 bases; bases outside gene matches: 10. Unique molecular identifiers were present in the TCR beta cDNA libraries. Researchers reported a few hundred thousand cDNA molecules coming from approximately 0.95 to 9.8 million T cells. MiXCR, applied by TCRdb to the PCR reads, yields one record per CDR3 protein. The sample yields 750,000 to 900,000 distinct CDR3 sequences, about half seen once. V usage is TRBV20-1 and J usage is TRBJ2-3; 7 bases align to TRBD2. The sequence came from a girl aged 10-17 years with multiple sclerosis. Sequences were obtained from blood. The chain's CDR3 is CSAHPSGENTDTQYF. The CDR3 nucleotides are TGCAGTGCTCATCCCAGCGGGGAGAACACAGATACGCAGTATTTT.